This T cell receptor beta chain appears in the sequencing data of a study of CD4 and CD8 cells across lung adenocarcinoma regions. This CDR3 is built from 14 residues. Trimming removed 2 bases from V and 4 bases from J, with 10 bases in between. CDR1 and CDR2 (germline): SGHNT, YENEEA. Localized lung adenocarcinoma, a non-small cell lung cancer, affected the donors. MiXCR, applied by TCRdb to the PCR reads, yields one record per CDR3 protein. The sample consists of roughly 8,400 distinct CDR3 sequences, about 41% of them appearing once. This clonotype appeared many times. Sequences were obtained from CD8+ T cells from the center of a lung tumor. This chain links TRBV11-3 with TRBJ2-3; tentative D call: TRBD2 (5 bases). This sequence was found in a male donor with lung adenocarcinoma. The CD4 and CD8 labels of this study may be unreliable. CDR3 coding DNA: TGTGCCAGCAGCTTAAGTAGCGAAGCAGATACGCAGTATTTT. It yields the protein CASSLSSEADTQYF.